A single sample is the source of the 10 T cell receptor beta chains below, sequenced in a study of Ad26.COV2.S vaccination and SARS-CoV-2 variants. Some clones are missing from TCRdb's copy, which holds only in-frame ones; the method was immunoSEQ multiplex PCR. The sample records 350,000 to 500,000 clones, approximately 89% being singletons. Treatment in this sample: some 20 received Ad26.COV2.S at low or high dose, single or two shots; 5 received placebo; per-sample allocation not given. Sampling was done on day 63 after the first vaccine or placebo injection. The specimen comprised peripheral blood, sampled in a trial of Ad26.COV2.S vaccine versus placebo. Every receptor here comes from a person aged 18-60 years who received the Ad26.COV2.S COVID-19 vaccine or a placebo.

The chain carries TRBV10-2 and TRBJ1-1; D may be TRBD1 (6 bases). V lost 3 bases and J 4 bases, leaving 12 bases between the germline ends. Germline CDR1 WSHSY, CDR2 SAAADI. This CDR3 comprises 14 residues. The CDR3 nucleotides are TGCGCCAGCAGTGACCCGGGGGGCAGCACTGAAGCTTTCTTT. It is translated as CASSDPGGSTEAFF.

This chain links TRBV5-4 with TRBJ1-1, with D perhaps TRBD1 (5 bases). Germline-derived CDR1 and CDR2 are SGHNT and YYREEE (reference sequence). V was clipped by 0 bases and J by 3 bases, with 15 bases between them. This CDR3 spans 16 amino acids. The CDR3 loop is CASSLEDWGTDTEAFF. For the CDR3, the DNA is TGTGCCAGCAGCTTGGAAGACTGGGGGACCGACACTGAAGCTTTCTTT.

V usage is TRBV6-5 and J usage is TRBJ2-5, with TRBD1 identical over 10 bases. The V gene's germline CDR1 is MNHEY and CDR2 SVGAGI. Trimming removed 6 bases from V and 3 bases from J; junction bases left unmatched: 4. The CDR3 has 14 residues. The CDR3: CASSSGTGEETQYF. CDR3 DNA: TGTGCCAGCAGCTCAGGGACAGGGGAAGAGACCCAGTACTTC.

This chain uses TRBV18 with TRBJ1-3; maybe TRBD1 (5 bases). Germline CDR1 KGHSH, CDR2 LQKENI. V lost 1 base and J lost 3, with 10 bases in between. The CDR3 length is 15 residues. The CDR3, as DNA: TGTGCCAGCTCACCACGGAACACAGGTGGAAACACCATATATTTT. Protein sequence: CASSPRNTGGNTIYF.

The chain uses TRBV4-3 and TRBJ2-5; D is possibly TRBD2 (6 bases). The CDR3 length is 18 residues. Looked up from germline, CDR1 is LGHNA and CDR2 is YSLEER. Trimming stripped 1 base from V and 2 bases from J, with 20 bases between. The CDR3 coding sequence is TGCGCCAGCAGCCAAGCCCCATGGCGGGATCAGGATCAAGAGACCCAGTACTTC. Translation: CASSQAPWRDQDQETQYF.

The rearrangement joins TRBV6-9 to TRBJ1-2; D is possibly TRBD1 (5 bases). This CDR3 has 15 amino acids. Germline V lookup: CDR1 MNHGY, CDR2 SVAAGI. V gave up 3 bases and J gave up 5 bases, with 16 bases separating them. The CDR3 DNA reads TGTGCCAGCAGTTACCGGGACTCCTGGGGGTATGGCTACACCTTC. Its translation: CASSYRDSWGYGYTF.

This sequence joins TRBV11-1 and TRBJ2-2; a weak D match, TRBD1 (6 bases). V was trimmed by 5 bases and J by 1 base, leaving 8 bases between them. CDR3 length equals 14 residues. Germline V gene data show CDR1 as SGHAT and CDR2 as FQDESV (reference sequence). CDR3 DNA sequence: TGTGCCAGCAGCCGGACAGTGAACACCGGGGAGCTGTTTTTT. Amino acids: CASSRTVNTGELFF.

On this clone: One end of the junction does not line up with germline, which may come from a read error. The CDR3 loop reads CSVEIAGGLPYSEQFF. As DNA, the CDR3 is TGCAGCGTTGAGATAGCGGGAGGTCTTCCTTACAGTGAGCAGTTCTTC. The chain links TRBV29-1 to TRBJ2-1; 10 nucleotides agree with TRBD2. The CDR3 has 16 residues. CDR1 is SQVTM and CDR2 is ANQGSEA in the germline V gene.

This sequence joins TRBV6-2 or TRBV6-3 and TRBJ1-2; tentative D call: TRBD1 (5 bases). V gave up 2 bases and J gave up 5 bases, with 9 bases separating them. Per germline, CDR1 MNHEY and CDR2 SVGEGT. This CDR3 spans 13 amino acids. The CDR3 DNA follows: TGTGCCAGCAGTTACCCCGGGGGATATGGCTACACCTTC. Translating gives CASSYPGGYGYTF.

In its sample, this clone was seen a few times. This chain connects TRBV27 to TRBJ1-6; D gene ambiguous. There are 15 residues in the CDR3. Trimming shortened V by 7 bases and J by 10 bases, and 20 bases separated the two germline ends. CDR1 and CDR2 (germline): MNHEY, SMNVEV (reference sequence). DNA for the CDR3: TGTGCCAGCACCTTCGGGTCATCCCCCCGGTCACCCCTCCACTTT. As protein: CASTFGSSPRSPLHF.